This TCR beta chain was recovered during a study of shared T cell receptors in the human thymus. TCRdb's copy holds only in-frame clones and misses some; the assay was immunoSEQ multiplex PCR. The table lists approximately 580,000 clones, around 82% of them singletons. The V gene's germline CDR1 is KGHSH and CDR2 LQKENI. Trimming stripped 3 bases from V and 0 bases from J, with 15 bases between. The CDR3 contains 17 residues. The same sample was also studied in work on human thymus T cells. That study adds: Corrective cardiac surgery supplied the resected thymus tissue. Gene usage (both V and J) appeared biased in thymic and blood repertoires. Highly overlapping thymic repertoires among unrelated individuals were reported in related research.

The chain links TRBV18 to TRBJ1-5; a weak D match, TRBD1 (5 bases). The sample was thymocytes. This receptor was identified in a boy under two years old with a congenital heart defect. The DNA for the CDR3 is TGTGCCAGCTCACCCGATTTGGACACGCATAGCAATCAGCCCCAGCATTTT. This gives the protein CASSPDLDTHSNQPQHF.